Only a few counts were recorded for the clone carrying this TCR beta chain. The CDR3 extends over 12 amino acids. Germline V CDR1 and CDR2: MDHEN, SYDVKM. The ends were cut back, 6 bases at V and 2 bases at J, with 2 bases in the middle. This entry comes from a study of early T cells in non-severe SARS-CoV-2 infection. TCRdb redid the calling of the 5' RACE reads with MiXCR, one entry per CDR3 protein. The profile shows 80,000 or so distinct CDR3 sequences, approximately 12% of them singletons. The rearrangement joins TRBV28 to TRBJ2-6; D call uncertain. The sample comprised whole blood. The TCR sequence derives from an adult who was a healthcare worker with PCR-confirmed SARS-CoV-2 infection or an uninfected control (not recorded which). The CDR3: CASRTGANVLTF. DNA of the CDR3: TGTGCCAGCAGAACTGGGGCCAACGTCCTGACTTTC.